What follows are 4 T cell receptor beta chains derived from one specimen sequenced in a study of T-cell reconstitution after alpha-beta-depleted transplantation in children. During its preparation, the TCRbeta library received unique molecular identifiers. TCRdb reprocessed the PCR reads with MiXCR, giving one entry per CDR3 protein. The sample yields 200,000 or so distinct CDR3 sequences, approximately 6.8% seen once. The sequences come from PBMCs, collected before TCRalphabeta/CD19-depleted stem cell transplant. The receptors here all came from a girl less than two years old with combined immunodeficiency, due to receive a stem cell transplant.

This clonotype was observed many times. The CDR3 sequence: CASSLASSGANVLTF. The CDR3 DNA is TGTGCCAGCAGTTTAGCGAGCTCTGGGGCCAACGTCCTGACTTTC. The chain recombines TRBV12-3 or TRBV12-4 with TRBJ2-6; D is unresolved. V shed 0 bases and J shed 0 bases, with 3 bases lying between them. The CDR3 totals 15 residues.

V gene TRBV3-1 combines with J gene TRBJ2-4, with TRBD2 matching 11 bases. Germline CDR1 and CDR2: LGHDT and YNNKEL (reference sequence). V lost 10 bases and J lost 16; bases outside the gene matches: 21. This CDR3 region has 15 residues. The CDR3 region is CATSQGASGRMDLYF. CDR3 nucleotide sequence: TGTGCCACCTCCCAAGGAGCTAGCGGGAGGATGGACCTTTACTTC.

This clonotype appeared many times. The rearrangement joins TRBV29-1 to TRBJ2-2; D unclear. The CDR3 spans 13 residues. The V gene's germline CDR1 is SQVTM and CDR2 ANQGSEA. V gave up 4 bases and J gave up 1 base, with 7 bases separating them. CDR3 in amino acids: CSVGLMNTGELFF. For the CDR3, the DNA is TGCAGCGTTGGTCTCATGAACACCGGGGAGCTGTTTTTT.

This clonotype was seen ten or more times. Written as DNA, the CDR3 is TGCAGTGCCTCCGGACCGTTTAACACCGGGGAGCTGTTTTTT. As protein: CSASGPFNTGELFF. The chain employs TRBV20-1 and TRBJ2-2; no clear D. The CDR3 spans 14 residues. The germline V gene encodes CDR1 DFQATT and CDR2 SNEGSKA (reference sequence). Trimming removed 6 bases at V and 2 bases at J, with 13 bases between.